This passage covers 14 T cell receptor beta chains from one sample sequenced in a study of TIL therapy for anti-PD-1-resistant metastatic lung cancer. This was the immunoSEQ v3 assay. Sequencing was performed with immunoSEQ multiplex PCR; in TCRdb, only in-frame clones are kept and a portion is missing. There are 45,000 to 75,000 clones in the sample; around 87% occur only once, and just over 2.5% lies in the top ten. Stated time point: pre-treatment sample, taken before nivolumab and TIL therapy. Source: blood, taken at baseline. These receptors all come from a person between 25 and 80 years old with non-small cell lung cancer.

The chain uses TRBV24-1 and TRBJ1-2, with D unclear. The germline V gene has CDR1 KGHDR and CDR2 SFDVKD. CDR3 length equals 14 residues. The V and J ends lost 3 bases and 5 bases respectively, with 12 bases between them. The chain's CDR3 is CATSDETGSYGYTF. DNA of the CDR3: TGTGCCACCAGTGATGAAACGGGCAGTTATGGCTACACCTTC.

The V and J genes are TRBV7-9 and TRBJ2-5; 11 nucleotides align to TRBD1. The trim removed 1 base at V and 5 bases at J, leaving 3 bases unmatched. The CDR3 runs 15 residues. The germline V gene has CDR1 SEHNR and CDR2 FQNEAQ (reference sequence). CDR3 protein: CASSLGTGGLETQYF. The CDR3 DNA is TGTGCCAGCAGCTTAGGGACAGGGGGCCTGGAGACCCAGTACTTC.

V is TRBV30 and J is TRBJ2-1; 11 bases agree with TRBD1. Unmatched junction bases numbered 13, after V lost 2 bases and J lost 7 bases. This CDR3 is 17 amino acids long. Germline values: CDR1 GTSNPN, CDR2 SVGIG (reference sequence). The CDR3 region is CAWSPTRGQGGMNEQFF. The CDR3 bases are TGTGCCTGGAGTCCTACCAGGGGACAGGGGGGGATGAATGAGCAGTTCTTC.

Only one count was recorded for this clone. This sequence joins TRBV10-3 and TRBJ1-2; perhaps TRBD1 as D (5 bases). This CDR3 contains 16 residues. In germline, CDR1 is ENHRY, CDR2 SYGVKD. V was cut by 8 bases and J by 2 bases, with 21 bases left in between. CDR3 sequence (DNA): TGTGCCATCCCCCTGCCCGACAGTCCCGGGAACTATGGCTACACCTTC. Residues: CAIPLPDSPGNYGYTF.

The V and J genes are TRBV18 and TRBJ2-7; 7 bases fit TRBD2. Trimming at V came to 3 bases and at J to 7 bases, leaving 9 bases not matched to a gene. CDR1 and CDR2 (germline): KGHSH, LQKENI. This CDR3 region has 14 residues. CDR3 in DNA: TGTGCCAGCTCACCCCAGTTCGGGGGGATGGAGCAGTACTTC. Translated, it gives CASSPQFGGMEQYF.

V gene TRBV5-1 combines with J gene TRBJ2-1; 7 nucleotides align to TRBD1. The length of the CDR3 is 13 residues. The junction had 4 bases not matched to a gene; V was cut back by 7 bases and J by 3 bases. CDR1 and CDR2 from the germline V gene are SGHRS and YFSETQ. This CDR3 reads CASGQEIYNEQFF. CDR3 bases: TGCGCCAGCGGACAGGAGATCTACAATGAGCAGTTCTTC.

The rearrangement uses TRBV7-9 and TRBJ2-3; 8 positions match TRBD1. Germline values: CDR1 SEHNR, CDR2 FQNEAQ (reference sequence). The CDR3 sequence is 14 residues long. Losses at the gene ends were 6 bases for V and 3 bases for J; bases not matched to a gene: 5. The chain's CDR3 is CASSWDRNTDTQYF. In DNA form, the CDR3 reads TGTGCCAGCAGTTGGGACAGGAATACAGATACGCAGTATTTT.

The chain employs TRBV19 and TRBJ1-2, with D hard to call. V gave up 5 bases and J gave up 3 bases, with 7 bases separating them. CDR1 is LNHDA, CDR2 SQIVND, per germline (reference sequence). The length of the CDR3 is 12 residues. CDR3 DNA: TGTGCCAGTAGTTTCGACTACTATGGCTACACCTTC. Its protein is CASSFDYYGYTF.

CDR3 nucleotide sequence: TGTGCCAGCAGCGTAGAAGGGACGGGCACTGAAGCTTTCTTT. This translates into CASSVEGTGTEAFF. This chain links TRBV9 with TRBJ1-1; TRBD1 is a possible D gene (5 bases). V was pared by 0 bases and J by 4 bases, with 10 bases between. The CDR3 sequence is 14 residues long. Germline values: CDR1 SGDLS, CDR2 YYNGEE.

This chain joins TRBV7-2 and TRBJ1-5, with D possibly TRBD1 on 6 matching bases. This CDR3 has 15 amino acids. V was shortened by 0 bases and J by 5 bases, with 11 bases between the two germline ends. Germline-derived CDR1 and CDR2 are SGHTA and FQGNSA. CDR3: CASSLAAGEHQPQHF. In DNA, the CDR3 is TGTGCCAGCAGCTTAGCCGCAGGGGAGCATCAGCCCCAGCATTTT.

The chain has TRBV28 and TRBJ2-1, with D possibly called TRBD1 or TRBD2 (5 bases each). The germline CDR1 and CDR2 sequences are MDHEN and SYDVKM. The V gene lost 5 bases and the J gene lost 6 bases, with 17 bases spanning the gap. CDR3 length: 15 residues. The CDR3 is CASSEIGLGGNEQFF. The CDR3 nucleotides read TGTGCCAGCAGTGAAATTGGTCTTGGGGGCAATGAGCAGTTCTTC.

The chain combines TRBV5-1 with TRBJ1-1, with D unclear. The V end lost 3 bases, the J end lost 0 bases, and 9 bases lay between the germline ends. CDR3 length: 14 residues. From germline, CDR1 is SGHRS and CDR2 YFSETQ. The CDR3 here is CASSWTGMNTEAFF. The CDR3 nucleotides read TGCGCCAGCAGCTGGACGGGAATGAACACTGAAGCTTTCTTT.

This clone is a singleton in its sample. The rearrangement links TRBV3-1 (or the pseudogene TRBV3-2) to TRBJ2-1, with D perhaps TRBD2 (6 bases). Germline V CDR1 and CDR2: LGHDT, YNNKEL (reference sequence). V lost 4 bases, J lost 7 bases, and 26 bases lay in between. This CDR3 is 18 amino acids long. The CDR3 region is CASSPTYGGTPLGNEQFF. In DNA form, the CDR3 reads TGTGCCAGCAGCCCAACTTATGGCGGGACCCCTCTTGGGAATGAGCAGTTCTTC.

The chain combines TRBV12-3 or TRBV12-4 with TRBJ2-7; unclear D gene. Trimming removed 5 bases from V and 6 bases from J, with 11 bases in between. The CDR3 is made up of 12 amino acids. Here the CDR3 DNA reads TGTGCCAGCAGTCTCTCGACCGTCGAGCAGTACTTC. Its protein product is CASSLSTVEQYF.